Reported below is one T cell receptor (beta chain). CDR3 length equals 15 residues. Germline assignment: CDR1 SGHTA and CDR2 FQGNSA. J gave up 8 bases and V 4 bases, and 8 bases lay outside the gene matches. These data originate in a study of blood T cell repertoires in COVID-19. As handled by the study authors: For nucleated cells, counts were estimated from reference gene primer amplification. Assay: immunoSEQ multiplex PCR; the TCRdb copy retains only in-frame clones and omits some. The V and J calls and clone size come from that table; D and trimming were worked out from the DNA. In the table there are about 340,000 clones, 80% to 90% of which are singletons.

Input material: peripheral blood. The J gene is TRBJ1-4, the V gene TRBV7-2; 9 bases agree with TRBD1. This clonotype was sampled from a woman aged 60-70 years with COVID-19, enrolled during active disease. In nucleotides, the CDR3 is TGTGCCAGCAGCTCCCTGGGACAGGGAAAAGAAAAACTGTTTTTT. Translating gives CASSSLGQGKEKLFF.